Each of the 5 T cell receptor beta chains below was sequenced from the same sample in a study of identical twins. TCRdb passed the 5' RACE reads through MiXCR, listing each CDR3 protein once. Of 700,000 or so distinct CDR3 sequences listed, over 8.5% are singletons. Separately, the same data were catalogued under a study of yellow fever vaccine responses in identical twins.

The sample taken for sequencing was PBMCs. Receptors were obtained from a woman between 18 and 29 years old in good health.

With respect to this clonotype: A single base separates this from a much larger clone, so it may be a read error. The chain is built from TRBV20-1 and TRBJ2-2; D is unclear. CDR1 and CDR2 from the germline V gene are DFQATT and SNEGSKA (reference sequence). CDR3 size: 16 residues. The CDR3 region is CCARDSTSKNTGELFF. The CDR3 DNA reads as TGCTGTGCTAGAGATTCCACATCTAAGAACACCGGGGAGCTGTTTTTT.

The rearrangement links TRBV28 to TRBJ2-5; 7 bases map to TRBD1. CDR3 length: 17 amino acids. V lost 5 bases to trimming and J lost 2 bases; unmatched junction nucleotides: 14. Germline assignment: CDR1 MDHEN and CDR2 SYDVKM. For the CDR3, the DNA is TGTGCCAGCAGTCCCCAGGGGAGAGGGGGCAGGCAAGAGACCCAGTACTTC. It codes for CASSPQGRGGRQETQYF.

CDR3 loop: CASSFWAQGYSNQPQHF. The CDR3 region has the DNA TGTGCCAGCAGTTTCTGGGCGCAGGGATATAGCAATCAGCCCCAGCATTTT. The chain combines TRBV28 with TRBJ1-5; D might be TRBD1 (5 bases). The germline V gene has CDR1 MDHEN and CDR2 SYDVKM. The ends were cut back, 3 bases at V and 0 bases at J, with 15 bases in the middle. The CDR3 is 17 amino acids.

The chain combines TRBV6-4 with TRBJ2-2, with 8 bases lining up with TRBD2. Germline V lookup: CDR1 MRHNA, CDR2 SNTAGT. The CDR3 is made up of 15 amino acids. V shed 4 bases, J shed 1 base, and the junction held 2 bases outside the gene matches. CDR3 bases: TGTGCCAGCAGTGTGACTAGCGAGAACACCGGGGAGCTGTTTTTT. The encoded protein is CASSVTSENTGELFF.

This clonotype was detected a few times. This chain joins TRBV20-1 and TRBJ2-5; D not resolved. Per the germline V gene, CDR1 is DFQATT and CDR2 is SNEGSKA (reference sequence). The V end was cut by 3 bases, the J end by 5 bases, with 10 bases between. CDR3 length: 12 amino acids. The chain's CDR3 is CSASLGSETQYF. The DNA for the CDR3 is TGCAGTGCTAGTTTAGGTTCGGAGACCCAGTACTTC.